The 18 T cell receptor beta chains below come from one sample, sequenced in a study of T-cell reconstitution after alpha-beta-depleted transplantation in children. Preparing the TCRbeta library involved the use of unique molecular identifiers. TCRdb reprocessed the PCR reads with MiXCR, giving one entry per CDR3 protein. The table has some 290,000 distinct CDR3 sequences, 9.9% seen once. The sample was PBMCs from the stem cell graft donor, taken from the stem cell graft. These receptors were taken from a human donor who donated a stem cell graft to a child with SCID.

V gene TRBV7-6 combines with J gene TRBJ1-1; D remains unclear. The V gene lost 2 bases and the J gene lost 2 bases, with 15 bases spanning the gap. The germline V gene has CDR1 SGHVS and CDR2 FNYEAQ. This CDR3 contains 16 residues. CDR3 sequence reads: CASSLNGRTANTEAFF. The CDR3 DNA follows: TGTGCCAGCAGCTTAAATGGACGGACGGCAAACACTGAAGCTTTCTTT.

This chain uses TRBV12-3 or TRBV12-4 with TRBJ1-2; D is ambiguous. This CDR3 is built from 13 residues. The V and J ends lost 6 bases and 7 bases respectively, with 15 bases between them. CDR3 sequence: CASRPDGASGYTF. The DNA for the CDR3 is TGTGCCAGCAGACCCGACGGAGCAAGTGGCTACACCTTC.

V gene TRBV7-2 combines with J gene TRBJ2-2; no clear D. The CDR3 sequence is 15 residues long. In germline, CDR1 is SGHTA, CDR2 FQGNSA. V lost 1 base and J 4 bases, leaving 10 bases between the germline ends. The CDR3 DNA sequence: TGTGCCAGCAGCTTAGTGAGTGGCTTCACCGGGGAGCTGTTTTTT. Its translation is CASSLVSGFTGELFF.

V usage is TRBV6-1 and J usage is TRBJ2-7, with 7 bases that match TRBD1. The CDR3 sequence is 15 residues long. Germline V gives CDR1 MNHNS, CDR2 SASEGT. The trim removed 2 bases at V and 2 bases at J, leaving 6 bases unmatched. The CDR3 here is CASSEPRDSTYEQYF. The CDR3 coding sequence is TGTGCCAGCAGTGAACCCCGGGACAGCACCTACGAGCAGTACTTC.

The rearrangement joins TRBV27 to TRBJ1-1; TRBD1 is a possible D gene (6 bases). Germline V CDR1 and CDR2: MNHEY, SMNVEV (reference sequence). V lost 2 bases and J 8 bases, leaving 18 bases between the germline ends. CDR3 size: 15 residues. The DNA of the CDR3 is TGTGCCAGCAGTTTAAGTGCAGGGGCTAAGTTGGAAGCTTTCTTT. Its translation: CASSLSAGAKLEAFF.

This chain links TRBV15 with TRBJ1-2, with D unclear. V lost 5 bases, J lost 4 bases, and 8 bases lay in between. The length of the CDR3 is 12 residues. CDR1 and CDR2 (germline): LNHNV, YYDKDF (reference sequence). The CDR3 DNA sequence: TGTGCCACCAGCCAGAGAGCCTATGGCTACACCTTC. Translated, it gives CATSQRAYGYTF. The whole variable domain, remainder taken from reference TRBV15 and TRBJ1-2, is DAMVIQNPRYQVTQFGKPVTLSCSQTLNHNVMYWYQQKSSQAPKLLFHYYDKDFNNEADTPDNFQSRRPNTSFCFLDIRSPGLGDTAMYLCATSQRAYGYTFGSGTRLTVV.

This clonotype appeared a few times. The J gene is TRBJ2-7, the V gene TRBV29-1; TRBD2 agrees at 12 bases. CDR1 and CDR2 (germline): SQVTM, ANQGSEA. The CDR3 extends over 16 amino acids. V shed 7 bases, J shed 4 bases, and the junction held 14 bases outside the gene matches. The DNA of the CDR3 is TGCAGCGCTAGGGGAGCGCTAGCGGGGGGGGTGTACGAGCAGTACTTC. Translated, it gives CSARGALAGGVYEQYF.

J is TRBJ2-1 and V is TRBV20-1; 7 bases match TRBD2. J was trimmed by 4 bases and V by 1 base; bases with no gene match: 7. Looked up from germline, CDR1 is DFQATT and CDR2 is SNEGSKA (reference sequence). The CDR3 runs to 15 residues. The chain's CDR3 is CSARGASGAYNEQFF. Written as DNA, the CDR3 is TGCAGTGCTAGAGGAGCCAGCGGGGCGTACAATGAGCAGTTCTTC.

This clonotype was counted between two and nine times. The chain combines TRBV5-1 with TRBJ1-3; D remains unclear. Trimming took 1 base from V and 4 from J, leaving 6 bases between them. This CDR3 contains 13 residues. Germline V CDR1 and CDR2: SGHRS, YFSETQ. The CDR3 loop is CASSLNEGNTIYF. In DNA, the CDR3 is TGCGCCAGCAGCTTGAACGAAGGAAACACCATATATTTT.

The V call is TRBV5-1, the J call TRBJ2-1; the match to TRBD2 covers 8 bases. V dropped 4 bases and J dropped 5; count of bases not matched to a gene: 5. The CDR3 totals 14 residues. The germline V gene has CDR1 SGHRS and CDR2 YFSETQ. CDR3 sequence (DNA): TGCGCCAGCAGCCAGCGGGGGCGGGACAATGAGCAGTTCTTC. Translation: CASSQRGRDNEQFF.

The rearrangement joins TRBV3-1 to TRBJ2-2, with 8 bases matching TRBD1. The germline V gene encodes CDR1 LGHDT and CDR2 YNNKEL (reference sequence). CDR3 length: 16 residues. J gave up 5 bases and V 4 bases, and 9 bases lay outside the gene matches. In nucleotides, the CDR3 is TGTGCCAGCAGCCGGAGGGACAGGCCTCCAACCGGGGAGCTGTTTTTT. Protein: CASSRRDRPPTGELFF.

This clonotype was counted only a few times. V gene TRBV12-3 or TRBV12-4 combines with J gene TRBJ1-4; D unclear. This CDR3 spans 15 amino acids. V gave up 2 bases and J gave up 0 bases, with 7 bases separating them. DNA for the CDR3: TGTGCCAGCAGTTTATTTGGGACAACTAATGAAAAACTGTTTTTT. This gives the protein CASSLFGTTNEKLFF.

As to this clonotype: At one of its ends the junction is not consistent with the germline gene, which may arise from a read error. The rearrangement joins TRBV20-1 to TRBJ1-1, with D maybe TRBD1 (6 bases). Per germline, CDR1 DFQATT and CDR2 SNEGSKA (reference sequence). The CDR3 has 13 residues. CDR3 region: CSAKGTLNTKAFF. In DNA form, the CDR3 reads TGCAGTGCTAAGGGGACACTGAACACTAAAGCTTTCTTT.

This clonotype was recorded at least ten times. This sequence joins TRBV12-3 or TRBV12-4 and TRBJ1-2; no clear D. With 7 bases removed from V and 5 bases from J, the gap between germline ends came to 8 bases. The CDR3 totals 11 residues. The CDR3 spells CASKSGYGYTF. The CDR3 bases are TGTGCCAGCAAGTCCGGTTATGGCTACACCTTC.

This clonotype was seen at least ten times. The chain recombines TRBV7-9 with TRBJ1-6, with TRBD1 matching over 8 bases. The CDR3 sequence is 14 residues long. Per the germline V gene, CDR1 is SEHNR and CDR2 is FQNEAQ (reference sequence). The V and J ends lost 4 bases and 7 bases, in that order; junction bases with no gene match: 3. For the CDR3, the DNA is TGTGCCAGCAGCTCCGGGACAGGCAATTCACCCCTCCACTTT. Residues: CASSSGTGNSPLHF.

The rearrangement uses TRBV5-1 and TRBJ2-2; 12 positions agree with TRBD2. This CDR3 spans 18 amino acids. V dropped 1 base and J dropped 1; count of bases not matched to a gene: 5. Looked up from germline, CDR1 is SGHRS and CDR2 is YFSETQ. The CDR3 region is CASSLSTSGGLNTGELFF. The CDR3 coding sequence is TGCGCCAGCAGCTTGTCGACTAGCGGGGGCCTGAACACCGGGGAGCTGTTTTTT.

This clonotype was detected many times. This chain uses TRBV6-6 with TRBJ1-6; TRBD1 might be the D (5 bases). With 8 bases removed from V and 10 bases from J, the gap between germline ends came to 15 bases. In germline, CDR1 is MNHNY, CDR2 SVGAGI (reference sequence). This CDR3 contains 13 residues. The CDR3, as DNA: TGTGCCAGCCTATGGGGCCTAGGCTCACCCCTCCACTTT. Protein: CASLWGLGSPLHF.

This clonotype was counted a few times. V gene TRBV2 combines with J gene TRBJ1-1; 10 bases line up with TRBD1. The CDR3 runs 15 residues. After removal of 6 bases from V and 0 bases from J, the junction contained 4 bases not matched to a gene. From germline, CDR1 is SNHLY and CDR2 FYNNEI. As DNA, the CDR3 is TGTGCCAGCAGGGGGACAGGGGACATGAACACTGAAGCTTTCTTT. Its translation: CASRGTGDMNTEAFF.